This passage covers 24 T cell receptor beta chains from one sample sequenced in a study of blood T cell repertoires in COVID-19. TCRdb's table, derived via immunoSEQ multiplex PCR, lists solely in-frame clones and lacks some. The table shows around 190,000 clones, with approximately 90% occurring only once. Sequenced material: peripheral blood. Receptors originate from a man aged 25-45 years with acute or convalescent COVID-19.

This chain links TRBV28 with TRBJ1-3, with TRBD1 as a possible D gene (6 bases). Trimming cost V 6 bases and J 6 bases, with 18 bases left between them. The CDR3 covers 15 residues. CDR1 MDHEN and CDR2 SYDVKM come from the germline V gene. As DNA, the CDR3 is TGTGCCAGCAGCCCGAGGACAGAGCTTGAAAACACCATATATTTT. It yields the protein CASSPRTELENTIYF. The full variable domain, its missing parts supplied by reference TRBV28 and TRBJ1-3, is DVKVTQSSRYLVKRTGEKVFLECVQDMDHENMFWYRQDPGLGLRLIYFSYDVKMKEKGDIPEGYSVSREKKERFSLILESASTNQTSMYLCASSPRTELENTIYFGEGSWLTVV.

The rearrangement uses TRBV12-3 or TRBV12-4 and TRBJ2-2; D unresolved. The V gene lost 2 bases and the J gene lost 8 bases, with 3 bases spanning the gap. This CDR3 has 11 amino acids. As DNA, the CDR3 is TGTGCCAGCAGTTTACGTGGGGAGCTGTTTTTT. This translates into CASSLRGELFF.

The genes are TRBV4-2 and TRBJ2-7; 10 bases line up with TRBD2. This CDR3 contains 16 residues. Germline CDR1 LGHNA, CDR2 YNFKEQ. Unmatched junction bases numbered 3, after V lost 0 bases and J lost 1 base. CDR3 in DNA: TGTGCCAGCAGCCAAGATAAGGGACTAGCGTCCTACGAGCAGTACTTC. Its protein is CASSQDKGLASYEQYF.

The chain carries TRBV19 and TRBJ1-2; D remains ambiguous. This CDR3 is 15 amino acids long. With 0 bases removed from V and 5 bases from J, the gap between germline ends came to 13 bases. CDR1 and CDR2 (germline): LNHDA, SQIVND (reference sequence). The CDR3 spells CASSIDPTGTYGYTF. CDR3 DNA: TGTGCCAGTAGTATAGATCCGACTGGAACTTATGGCTACACCTTC.

This CDR3 is CASSQDGQGGIYGYTF. CDR3 DNA sequence: TGCGCCAGCAGCCAAGATGGACAGGGAGGGATTTATGGCTACACCTTC. The chain uses TRBV4-1 and TRBJ1-2, with 8 bases identical to TRBD1. The CDR3 extends over 16 amino acids. The junction had 8 bases not matched to a gene; V was cut back by 0 bases and J by 5 bases. The germline CDR1 and CDR2 sequences are MGHRA and YSYEKL.

The chain recombines TRBV28 with TRBJ1-1, with D maybe TRBD1 (5 bases). This CDR3 has 13 amino acids. Per germline, CDR1 MDHEN and CDR2 SYDVKM. The V gene lost 7 bases and the J gene lost 5 bases, with 14 bases spanning the gap. DNA of the CDR3: TGTGCCAGCAATCAGGGATTGCAGACTGAAGCTTTCTTT. It specifies CASNQGLQTEAFF. The entire variable domain, with the rest obtained from reference TRBV28 and TRBJ1-1, is as follows: DVKVTQSSRYLVKRTGEKVFLECVQDMDHENMFWYRQDPGLGLRLIYFSYDVKMKEKGDIPEGYSVSREKKERFSLILESASTNQTSMYLCASNQGLQTEAFFGQGTRLTVV.

The CDR3 loop is CASSFHRLSSYNEQFF. The DNA for the CDR3 is TGCGCCAGCAGCTTCCACAGGCTCAGCTCCTACAATGAGCAGTTCTTC. The chain has TRBV10-1 and TRBJ2-1; D is possibly TRBD1 (5 bases). V lost 6 bases to trimming and J lost 0 bases, with 15 bases between them. The CDR3 sequence is 16 residues long. CDR1 and CDR2 (germline): WNHNN, SYGVQD (reference sequence).

The V call is TRBV7-2, the J call TRBJ2-7, with TRBD2 matching 7 bases. This CDR3 has 17 amino acids. The germline V gene encodes CDR1 SGHTA and CDR2 FQGNSA. Trimming at V came to 0 bases and at J to 4 bases, leaving 12 bases not matched to a gene. CDR3 residues: CASSLAKSGGHGYEQYF. The CDR3 bases are TGTGCCAGCAGCTTAGCGAAGTCGGGGGGTCACGGTTACGAGCAGTACTTC.

This chain joins TRBV5-6 and TRBJ2-5, with D possibly TRBD2 on 6 matching bases. Trimming removed 0 bases from V and 5 bases from J, with 20 bases in between. The CDR3 totals 17 residues. CDR1 SGHDT and CDR2 YYEEEE come from the germline V gene. CDR3 residues: CASSLEVAEDPQETQYF. Written as DNA, the CDR3 is TGTGCCAGCAGCTTGGAGGTAGCGGAGGACCCCCAGGAGACCCAGTACTTC.

The chain links TRBV6-2 or TRBV6-3 to TRBJ2-7, with a possible D match to TRBD2 (6 bases). The CDR3 has 15 amino acids. The V gene lost 5 bases and the J gene lost 4 bases, with 18 bases spanning the gap. The germline CDR1 and CDR2 sequences are MNHEY and SVGEGT. The CDR3 region is CASSTFTSLRYEQYF. The CDR3 nucleotides read TGTGCCAGCAGTACCTTTACTAGCCTTAGGTACGAGCAGTACTTC.

The chain combines TRBV21-1 with TRBJ2-7; TRBD1, as called in the table, went unchecked against the DNA. TRBV21-1 is a known pseudogene. The CDR3 is 16 residues long. This CDR3 is CASNPQDRGNFYEQYF. The CDR3 region has the DNA TGTGCCAGCAACCCACAGGACAGGGGAAATTTTTACGAGCAGTACTTC.

The chain employs TRBV4-2 and TRBJ2-1; TRBD2 agrees at 9 bases. V lost 0 bases and J lost 5; bases outside the gene matches: 8. From germline, CDR1 is LGHNA and CDR2 YNFKEQ. The CDR3 contains 17 residues. The CDR3 bases are TGTGCCAGCAGCCAAGATCCCCCAGCGGGGGGCGACAATGAGCAGTTCTTC. It specifies CASSQDPPAGGDNEQFF.

This CDR3 is CASSPPRAQNQPQHF. Written as DNA, the CDR3 is TGTGCCAGTAGTCCCCCCAGGGCCCAAAATCAGCCCCAGCATTTT. This sequence joins TRBV19 and TRBJ1-5, with TRBD1 as a possible D gene (5 bases). V was cut by 5 bases and J by 4 bases, with 15 bases left in between. This CDR3 is 15 amino acids long. Per the germline V gene, CDR1 is LNHDA and CDR2 is SQIVND (reference sequence).

This clone was picked up a small number of times. This sequence joins TRBV6-1 and TRBJ1-6, with 9 bases matching TRBD1. V lost 4 bases, J lost 7 bases, and 8 bases stayed unmatched. The CDR3 loop spans 16 amino acids. CDR1 is MNHNS and CDR2 is SASEGT in the germline V gene. The CDR3 DNA reads as TGTGCCAGCAGTGGAATAGCCGGGACAGGGAATTCACCCCTCCACTTT. Amino acids: CASSGIAGTGNSPLHF.

This sequence joins TRBV5-1 and TRBJ1-3, with D possibly being TRBD1 (5 bases). Deletions cut 1 base from V and 2 bases from J, with 7 bases between. This CDR3 is built from 14 residues. CDR1 and CDR2 (germline): SGHRS, YFSETQ. The CDR3 loop is CASSLPQAGNTIYF. As DNA, the CDR3 is TGCGCCAGCAGCTTGCCACAGGCTGGAAACACCATATATTTT.

The chain joins TRBV6-6 to TRBJ1-1; D gene ambiguous. Germline V lookup: CDR1 MNHNY, CDR2 SVGAGI (reference sequence). The V end was cut by 6 bases, the J end by 2 bases, with 16 bases between. The CDR3 has 15 residues. In nucleotides, the CDR3 is TGTGCCAGCAGAGTCCCTTGGCAGGCTAACACTGAAGCTTTCTTT. This gives the protein CASRVPWQANTEAFF.

This clone was seen a single time. Mismatch with germline at one junction end may stem from a read error. This chain uses TRBV7-7 with TRBJ2-1, with 9 bases that match TRBD1. The CDR3 is 15 residues long. Germline lookup yields CDR1 SSHAT and CDR2 FNYEAQ (reference sequence). This CDR3 is CASSPAGQGYNEQFF. For the CDR3, the DNA is TGTGCTAGCAGCCCTGCGGGACAGGGCTACAATGAGCAGTTCTTC.

The table lists this clone with a few counts. V is TRBV12-3 or TRBV12-4 and J is TRBJ1-5; D is uncertain. V was cut by 4 bases and J by 3 bases, with 7 bases left in between. This CDR3 is 13 amino acids long. For the CDR3, the DNA is TGTGCCAGCAGTTCCCGAGTCAATCAGCCCCAGCATTTT. Translating gives CASSSRVNQPQHF.

V and J are TRBV29-1 and TRBJ2-5; TRBD2 matches 15 bases. Germline CDR1 SQVTM, CDR2 ANQGSEA. V shed 6 bases and J 2 bases; nucleotides not matched to a gene: 10. CDR3 length: 17 residues. The CDR3 region is CSVAGLAGGPGQETQYF. DNA of the CDR3: TGCAGCGTCGCCGGACTAGCGGGGGGGCCGGGGCAAGAGACCCAGTACTTC.

V and J are TRBV5-8 and TRBJ1-1; D may be TRBD1 (6 bases). The CDR3 consists of 14 residues. Germline-derived CDR1 and CDR2 are SGHTS and YDEGEE. V was clipped by 4 bases and J by 3 bases, with 13 bases between them. CDR3 in amino acids: CASSRQASDTEAFF. The DNA of the CDR3 is TGTGCCAGCAGCCGACAGGCGAGTGACACTGAAGCTTTCTTT.

This clone was recorded only once. It is unclear where the CDR3 begins or ends on the DNA, so no DNA is shown, and the CDR3 is as TCRdb lists it. The rearrangement links TRBV13 to TRBJ1-1; TRBD1 is the table's D call and was not checked against the DNA. The CDR3 has 16 amino acids, counting both end residues. Germline V gives CDR1 PRHDT, CDR2 FYEKMQ (reference sequence). CDR3 sequence: CASSFRGRQANTEAFF.

This clone was detected once. The chain couples TRBV3-1 (or the pseudogene TRBV3-2) to TRBJ2-3, with 9 positions matching TRBD2. V gave up 1 base and J gave up 2 bases; unmatched junction bases: 4. The CDR3 totals 16 residues. The germline CDR1 and CDR2 sequences are LGHDT and YNNKEL (reference sequence). The CDR3 DNA follows: TGTGCCAGCAGCCAAGGGGGGACTAGCACCACAGATACGCAGTATTTT. Translated, it gives CASSQGGTSTTDTQYF.

V and J are TRBV9 and TRBJ2-2; TRBD2 agrees at 12 bases. V trimming: 1 base; J trimming: 5 bases; junction bases outside the gene matches: 9. Germline values: CDR1 SGDLS, CDR2 YYNGEE. The CDR3 loop spans 18 amino acids. CDR3 in DNA: TGTGCCAGCAGCGTACTAGCGGGAGGGCCGGGTTGGACCGGGGAGCTGTTTTTT. This translates into CASSVLAGGPGWTGELFF. The complete variable domain, with remaining parts taken from reference TRBV9 and TRBJ2-2, reads DSGVTQTPKHLITATGQRVTLRCSPRSGDLSVYWYQQSLDQGLQFLIQYYNGEERAKGNILERFSAQQFPDLHSELNLSSLELGDSALYFCASSVLAGGPGWTGELFFGEGSRLTVL.

This rearrangement joins TRBV3-1 (or the pseudogene TRBV3-2) to TRBJ2-7, with 11 bases matching TRBD2. The germline V gene encodes CDR1 LGHDT and CDR2 YNNKEL (reference sequence). V was clipped by 1 base and J by 4 bases; unmatched bases: 9. The CDR3 has 17 residues. CDR3 nucleotides: TGTGCCAGCAGCCAAGGGACTAGCGGGCTCCTCATATACGAGCAGTACTTC. Encoded protein: CASSQGTSGLLIYEQYF.